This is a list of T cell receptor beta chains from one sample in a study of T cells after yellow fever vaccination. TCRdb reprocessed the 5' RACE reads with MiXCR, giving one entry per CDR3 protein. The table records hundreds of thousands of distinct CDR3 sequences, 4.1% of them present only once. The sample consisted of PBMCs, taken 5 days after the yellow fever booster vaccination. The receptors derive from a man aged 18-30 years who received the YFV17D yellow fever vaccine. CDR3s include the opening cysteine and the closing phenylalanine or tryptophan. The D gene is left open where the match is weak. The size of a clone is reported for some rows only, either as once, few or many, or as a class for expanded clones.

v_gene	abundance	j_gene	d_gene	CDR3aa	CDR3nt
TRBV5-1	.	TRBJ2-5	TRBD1	CASSLAGTAFQETQYF	TGCGCCAGCAGCCTGGCCGGGACAGCCTTCCAAGAGACCCAGTACTTC
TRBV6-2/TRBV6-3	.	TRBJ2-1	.	CASVRVLGGTYNEQFF	TGTGCCAGTGTCAGGGTGTTAGGGGGAACCTACAATGAGCAGTTCTTC
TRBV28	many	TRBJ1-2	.	CASTRLGYGYTF	TGTGCCAGCACCCGGCTCGGCTATGGCTACACCTTC
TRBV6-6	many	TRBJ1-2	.	CASRGGENYGYTF	TGTGCCAGCAGGGGAGGGGAAAACTATGGCTACACCTTC
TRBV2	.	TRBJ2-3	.	CASGRGEDTQYF	TGTGCCAGCGGCAGGGGTGAAGATACGCAGTATTTT
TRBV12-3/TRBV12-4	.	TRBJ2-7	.	CASTRGGSYEQYF	TGTGCCAGCACCCGTGGGGGTTCGTACGAGCAGTACTTC
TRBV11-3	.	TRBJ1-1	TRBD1	CASSLGGGKGNTEAFF	TGTGCCAGCAGCTTAGGAGGGGGCAAAGGGAACACTGAAGCTTTCTTT
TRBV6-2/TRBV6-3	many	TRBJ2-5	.	CASSYGGSQETQYF	TGTGCCAGCAGTTACGGAGGCAGCCAAGAGACCCAGTACTTC
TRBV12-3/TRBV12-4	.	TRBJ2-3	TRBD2	CASSYGGWEVTDTQYF	TGTGCCAGCAGTTACGGGGGGTGGGAGGTCACAGATACGCAGTATTTT
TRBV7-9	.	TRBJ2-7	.	CASSRMGEQYF	TGTGCCAGCAGCAGAATGGGGGAGCAGTACTTC
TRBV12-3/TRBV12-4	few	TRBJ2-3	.	CASSLQGISDTQYF	TGTGCCAGCAGTTTGCAGGGGATTTCCGATACGCAGTATTTT
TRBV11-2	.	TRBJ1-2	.	CASSPAGPSYGYTF	TGTGCCAGCAGCCCCGCAGGTCCTAGCTATGGCTACACCTTC
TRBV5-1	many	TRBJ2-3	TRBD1	CASTYGGTGLAGDTQYF	TGCGCCAGCACCTACGGAGGGACAGGGCTGGCGGGAGATACGCAGTATTTT
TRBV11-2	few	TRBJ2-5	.	CASSSGTRLGAQYF	TGTGCCAGCAGCTCCGGGACCCGTCTTGGAGCCCAGTACTTC
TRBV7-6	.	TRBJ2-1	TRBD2	CASSDPLERGGNEQFF	TGTGCCAGCAGCGACCCGTTGGAGCGGGGGGGCAATGAGCAGTTCTTC
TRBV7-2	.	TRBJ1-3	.	CASSLYRVSGNTIYF	TGTGCCAGCAGCCTCTACAGGGTCTCTGGAAACACCATATATTTT
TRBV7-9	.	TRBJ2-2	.	CASSSAGVHTGELFF	TGTGCCAGCAGCTCAGCCGGGGTCCACACCGGGGAGCTGTTTTTT
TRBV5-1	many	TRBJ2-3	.	CASREGPAADTQYF	TGCGCCAGCAGGGAGGGGCCAGCGGCAGATACGCAGTATTTT
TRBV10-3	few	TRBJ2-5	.	CASALEETQYF	TGTGCCAGTGCTCTCGAAGAGACCCAGTACTTC
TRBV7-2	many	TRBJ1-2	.	CASSLLGRLNYGYTF	TGTGCCAGCAGCTTATTGGGTAGATTGAACTATGGCTACACCTTC
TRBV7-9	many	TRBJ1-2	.	CASSLATSGYGYTF	TGTGCCAGCAGCTTAGCTACATCGGGCTATGGCTACACCTTC
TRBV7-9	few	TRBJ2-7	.	CASSSVAWSEQYF	TGTGCCAGCAGCTCCGTAGCTTGGTCCGAGCAGTACTTC
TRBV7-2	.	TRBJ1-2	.	CASSVDRNYGYTF	TGTGCCAGCAGCGTCGACAGGAACTATGGCTACACCTTC
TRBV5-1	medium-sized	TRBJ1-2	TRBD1	CASSLGWTGVNYGYTF	TGCGCCAGCAGCTTGGGCTGGACAGGGGTTAACTATGGCTACACCTTC
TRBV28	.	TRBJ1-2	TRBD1	CASSLRDSDIYTNYGYTF	TGTGCCAGCAGTTTAAGGGACAGTGACATTTATACTAACTATGGCTACACCTTC
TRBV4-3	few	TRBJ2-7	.	CASSQAHGGKTGRYEQYF	TGCGCCAGCAGCCAAGCGCACGGGGGGAAGACAGGACGCTACGAGCAGTACTTC
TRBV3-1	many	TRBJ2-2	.	CASSPTKGTSTGELFF	TGTGCCAGCAGCCCGACGAAGGGGACCAGCACCGGGGAGCTGTTTTTT